This T cell receptor (beta chain) was recovered during a study of identifying expanded T cells in peripheral blood (dated by TCRdb to 2018 to 2020). Study-level background: Separate aliquots of the same genomic DNA pool were sequenced to produce technical replicates, and four replicates were compared in pairs.

Worth noting for this clone: Its antigen remains undetermined. No base qualities exist here, and no much larger clone lies one base off it.

Summary of the overall study and its limitations: The binomial model flagged roughly 1.2 differentially abundant clones between technical replicates but around 15 over roughly two weeks and approximately 18 over four weeks. The beta-binomial model significantly reduced the number of clones called differentially abundant and the false-positive rate across all healthy-donor time intervals. For all healthy donors, the variance in clone template counts between approximately two-week samples rose significantly as total template count increased. The authors expected biological variance in healthy repertoires might increase further over much longer intervals such as months to years.

No immune events, such as infections, were documented for the healthy donors during the collection period. Time-dependent variance in a beta-binomial model of T-cell clone differential abundance was calibrated using healthy-donor blood repertoires as a training cohort. The training cohort comprised roughly 10 healthy donors, 3 female and 7 male. On average the donors were around 45 years old, and their ages spanned about 25 to 64 years. Whole blood from each healthy donor was obtained from a commercial supplier and was collected at three time points approximately 13 days apart. For immunosequencing, genomic DNA was extracted from whole blood that had not been sorted. Reading the germline V gene (reference sequence) gives CDR1 SEHNR and CDR2 FQNEAQ. V and J are truncated by 4 bases and 0 bases respectively, leaving an intervening sequence of 16 bases. There are 16 amino acids in the CDR3, from cysteine to phenylalanine inclusive. The DNA shown is the 48-base CDR3, in frame from base 1.

The immunoSEQ Assay, which relies on bias-controlled multiplex PCR amplification of genomic DNA, was used to profile TCRbeta CDR3 regions. The authors' pipeline ran thus. The absolute abundance of each unique TCRbeta CDR3 region was quantified after sequences were collapsed and filtered. Differential abundance was assessed using a binomial (Fisher-equivalent) model and a beta-binomial model in which time-dependent variance fitted from healthy donors was added. Clones with fewer than 5 combined templates were removed, and a clone was called differentially abundant if the clone's Benjamini-Hochberg FDR was below 0.01. In the beta-binomial model, variance was expressed as a function of the total template count across the two samples, in the form v = (b*log(k)+a)^2. TCRdb took over this immuneACCESS table, retaining in-frame rearrangements with V and J assigned. Such tables are incomplete; in checked studies, under half of the missing clones stem from an unresolved V gene, and the remainder is unexplained. V, J and clone size derive from that table, while D and trimming were established from the DNA sequence. The sample table lists some 70,000 clones, roughly nine tenths of them with a count of one. The top ten clones comprise over 2.5% of the sample.

Sequenced material: blood. The TCR comes from a person aged 18 to 70 in good health. Recombination connected TRBV7-9 to TRBJ2-7, with the D gene uncertain. The DNA reads as follows: TGTGCCAGCAGCTCCAGACTTCAGGCAGCCTCCTACGAGCAGTACTTC. Translated, it gives CASSSRLQAASYEQYF.